This TCR beta chain originates from a study of T-cell reconstitution after alpha-beta-depleted transplantation in children. J was trimmed by 4 bases and V by 3 bases; bases with no gene match: 5. The CDR3 is made up of 14 amino acids. A few counts support this clonotype. The TCRbeta library incorporated unique molecular identifiers. TCRdb analysed the PCR reads with MiXCR anew, one entry per CDR3 protein. This sample has about 270,000 distinct CDR3 sequences, with more than 9% found just once. The material was PBMCs from the stem cell graft donor, obtained from the stem cell graft. V usage is TRBV12-3 or TRBV12-4 and J usage is TRBJ1-1, with 7 positions matching TRBD1. The origin of this receptor is a human donor who donated a stem cell graft to a child with SCID. CDR3 protein: CASSFNAGGTEAFF. The CDR3, as DNA: TGTGCCAGCAGTTTTAATGCAGGGGGCACTGAAGCTTTCTTT.